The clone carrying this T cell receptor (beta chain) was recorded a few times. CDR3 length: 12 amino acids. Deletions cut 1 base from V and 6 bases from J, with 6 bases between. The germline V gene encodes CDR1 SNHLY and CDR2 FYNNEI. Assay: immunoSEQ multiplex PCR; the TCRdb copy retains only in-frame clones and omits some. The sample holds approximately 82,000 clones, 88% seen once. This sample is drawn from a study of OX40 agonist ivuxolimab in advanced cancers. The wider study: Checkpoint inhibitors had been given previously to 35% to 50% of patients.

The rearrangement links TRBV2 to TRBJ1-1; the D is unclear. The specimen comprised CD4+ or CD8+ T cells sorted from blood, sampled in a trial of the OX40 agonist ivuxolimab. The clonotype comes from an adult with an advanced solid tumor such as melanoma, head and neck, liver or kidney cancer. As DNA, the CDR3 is TGTGCCAGCAGTGAAGGGAGCGCTGAAGCTTTCTTT. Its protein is CASSEGSAEAFF.